Only a few counts were recorded for the clone carrying this TCR beta chain. Its antigen is undetermined. The germline gives CDR1 SGHRS, CDR2 YFSETQ. The V end lost 2 bases, the J end lost 8 bases, and 13 bases lay between the germline ends. The CDR3 spans 13 residues. The data were obtained in a study of identical twins. Findings and caveats of the study: Out-of-frame TCR alpha sharing in monozygotic twins exceeded recombination model predictions.

TCRdb reprocessed the 5' RACE reads via MiXCR and lists one record per CDR3 protein. The sample lists approximately 240,000 distinct CDR3 sequences; over 12% were seen once. The origin of this receptor is a young woman in good health. This chain joins TRBV5-1 and TRBJ1-2; D gene uncertain. The sample was memory (CD45RO+) T cells sorted from blood. The CDR3 is CASSLGISTGYTF. Written as DNA, the CDR3 is TGCGCCAGCAGCTTAGGCATCAGTACGGGCTACACCTTC.